What follows describes a single T cell receptor beta chain. Antigen unknown. This entry belongs to a study of vaccination and CD4 T cells after COVID-19. Background on the study: The authors exposed cells to overlapping spike peptides derived from SARS-CoV-2, HCoV-NL63, HCoV-OC43 and HCoV-229E. General study points: Convalescent patients had 304 of 307 vaccine-specific clones showing spike mono-reactivity.

Regarding treatment: roughly nine-day PBMC culture with coronavirus spike peptide pools or control peptides (ViraFEST assay). Both day 3 and day 7 involved replacing half of the medium with fresh IL-2 medium. At the Johns Hopkins FTIC core, DNA taken from cultured CD4+ T cells was sequenced by way of the Oncomine TCR Beta short-read assay. TCRdb analysed the PCR reads with MiXCR anew, one entry per CDR3 protein. The data show approximately 20,000 distinct CDR3 sequences, roughly 50% seen once. Per germline, CDR1 MDHEN and CDR2 SYDVKM. This CDR3 spans 13 amino acids. With 5 bases removed from V and 0 bases from J, the gap between germline ends came to 7 bases.

Sequences were obtained from CD4+ T cells from blood, cultured in vitro. This chain uses TRBV28 with TRBJ1-2; D remains unclear. This sequence originates from a human donor who had recovered from COVID-19. CDR3 sequence: CASSMGANYGYTF. CDR3 DNA sequence: TGTGCCAGCAGTATGGGAGCTAACTATGGCTACACCTTC.